This T cell receptor beta chain was observed in a study of shared clonotypes between healthy human individuals. Study outcomes and limitations: Estimated richness values were generally larger in naive subsets than in memory subsets.

Produced via immunoSEQ multiplex PCR; TCRdb's table is partial and in-frame only. The sample holds about 980,000 clones, approximately 80% seen once. Comments on this clone: Its antigen is unidentified.

The TCR comes from a man aged 18 to 30 in good health. The sample taken for sequencing was memory CD4+ T cells sorted from blood. The sample's subset: CD45RA-negative fraction.

The CDR3 DNA is TGTGCCAGCTCACGGCCTCAGGGGAAGCAGTACTTC. It translates to CASSRPQGKQYF. J is TRBJ2-7 and V is TRBV18, with a weak D call TRBD1 (6 bases). Germline lookup yields CDR1 KGHSH and CDR2 LQKENI. The CDR3 sequence is 12 residues long. The germline V and J ends were trimmed by 4 bases and 8 bases, with 12 bases remaining between them.